The present T cell receptor beta chain was sequenced within a study of beta chain features in type 1 diabetes. A remark on this clone: As yet, its antigen is unknown.

The CDR3 sequence is 15 residues long. V lost 3 bases and J 5 bases, leaving 13 bases between the germline ends. Germline CDR1 reads WSHSY; CDR2 reads SAAADI. Study observations and caveats: In these data, an HLA type influence on TCRB rearrangement remained unresolved. Shortening that was moderate but significant affected the TCRB CDR3s of Type 1 diabetes patients in all four CD4+ subsets.

Every bit of the isolated RNA underwent reverse transcription, so sequencing read expressed TCRB transcripts. Assay used: immunoSEQ multiplex PCR; TCRdb lists only in-frame clones, some missing. Of 600,000 to 700,000 clones in the sample, around an eighth were seen once. Sequencing was carried out using naive CD4+ T cells from blood. The TCR sequence derives from a man between 18 and 35 years old with type 1 diabetes. V usage is TRBV10-2 and J usage is TRBJ2-2; tentative D call: TRBD1 (5 bases). The CDR3 reads CASSDWQGETGELFF. The CDR3 DNA reads as TGCGCCAGCAGTGATTGGCAGGGCGAAACCGGGGAGCTGTTTTTT.